This TCR beta chain was sequenced in a study of blood T cell repertoires in COVID-19. Study in general: Some COVID-19 samples were acute and others convalescent; all came from the United States, Italy and Spain. Nucleic acid was either cDNA or gDNA, and it came from T cells, B-cell-depleted T cells, or PBMCs.

In the authors' methods: The authors estimated nucleated cell counts from reference gene primer amplification. The data were produced by immunoSEQ multiplex PCR, yet TCRdb's version contains in-frame clones alone and is incomplete. Clonal size and the V and J genes are those of that table, whereas D and trimming came from the DNA. The repertoire includes approximately 270,000 clones, 70% to 90% of them detected once, and 11% sits in the top ten. The CDR3 is 16 amino acids. The V end was cut by 5 bases, the J end by 5 bases, with 18 bases between. Looked up from germline, CDR1 is LNHDA and CDR2 is SQIVND (reference sequence).

The sequenced sample was peripheral blood. This receptor was identified in a woman in her seventies with acute or convalescent COVID-19. J is TRBJ2-2 and V is TRBV19; D might be TRBD1 (6 bases). The CDR3 here is CASSPRHVQGTGELFF. The CDR3 DNA is TGTGCCAGTAGTCCCCGCCATGTCCAGGGGACCGGGGAGCTGTTTTTT.